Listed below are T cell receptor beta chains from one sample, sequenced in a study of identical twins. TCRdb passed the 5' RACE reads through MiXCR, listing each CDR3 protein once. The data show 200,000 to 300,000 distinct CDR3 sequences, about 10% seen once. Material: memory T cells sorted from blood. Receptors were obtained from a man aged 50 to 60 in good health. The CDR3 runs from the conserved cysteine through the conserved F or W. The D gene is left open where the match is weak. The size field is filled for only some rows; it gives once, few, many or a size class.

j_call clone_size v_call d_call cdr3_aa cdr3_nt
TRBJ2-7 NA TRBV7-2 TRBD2 CASSLVLAGGYEQYF TGTGCCAGCAGCTTAGTACTAGCGGGAGGTTACGAGCAGTACTTC
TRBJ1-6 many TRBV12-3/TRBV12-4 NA CASSLVGPEAPLHF TGTGCCAGCAGTTTAGTAGGGCCCGAGGCACCCCTCCACTTT
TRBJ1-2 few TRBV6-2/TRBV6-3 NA CASSRQTHFYGYTF TGTGCCAGCAGCAGACAGACCCATTTCTATGGCTACACCTTC
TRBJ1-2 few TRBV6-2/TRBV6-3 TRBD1 CASTSRRTGGYDYGYTF TGTGCCAGCACCTCACGTCGGACAGGGGGATATGACTATGGCTACACCTTC
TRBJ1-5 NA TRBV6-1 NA CASSIVLANQPQHF TGTGCCAGCAGTATCGTATTGGCAAACCAGCCCCAGCATTTT
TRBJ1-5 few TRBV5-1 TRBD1 CASSLGTGNNQPQHF TGCGCCAGCAGCTTGGGGACAGGGAACAATCAGCCCCAGCATTTT
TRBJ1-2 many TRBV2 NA CASSELPGPRPYGYTF TGTGCCAGCAGTGAACTACCGGGACCTAGGCCCTATGGCTACACCTTC
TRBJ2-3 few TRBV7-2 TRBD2 CASSLGRGGALDTQYF TGTGCCAGCAGCTTAGGTCGCGGGGGGGCATTAGATACGCAGTATTTT
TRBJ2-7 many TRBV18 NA CASSKDPNYEQYF TGTGCCAGCTCAAAGGACCCGAACTACGAGCAGTACTTC
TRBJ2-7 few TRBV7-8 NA CASSLSDRVGEQYF TGTGCCAGCAGCTTAAGTGATAGGGTGGGCGAGCAGTACTTC
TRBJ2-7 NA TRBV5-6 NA CASSLGVHEQYF TGTGCCAGCAGCTTGGGGGTCCACGAGCAGTACTTC
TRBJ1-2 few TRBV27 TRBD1 CASSLRHRGLSNYGYTF TGTGCCAGCAGTTTACGACACAGGGGGCTCTCGAACTATGGCTACACCTTC
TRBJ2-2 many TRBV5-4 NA CASSLGQGYNTGELFF TGTGCCAGCAGCTTGGGGCAGGGTTATAACACCGGGGAGCTGTTTTTT
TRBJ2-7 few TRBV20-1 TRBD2 CSARAPGTSGVGEQYF TGCAGTGCTAGAGCCCCCGGGACTAGCGGGGTGGGCGAGCAGTACTTC
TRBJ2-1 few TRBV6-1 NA CASSGARANEQFF TGTGCCAGCAGTGGAGCCCGGGCGAATGAGCAGTTCTTC
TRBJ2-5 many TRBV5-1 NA CASSLGVGIQETQYF TGCGCCAGCAGCTTGGGAGTCGGCATACAAGAGACCCAGTACTTC
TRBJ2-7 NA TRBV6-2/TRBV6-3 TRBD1 CASTIGTGSYEQYF TGTGCCAGCACCATCGGGACAGGGTCCTACGAGCAGTACTTC
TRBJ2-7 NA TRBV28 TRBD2 CASSVMTSGGYEQYF TGTGCCAGCAGTGTCATGACTAGCGGGGGGTACGAGCAGTACTTC
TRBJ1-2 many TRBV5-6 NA CASSAIGGGLGGYTF TGTGCCAGCAGCGCGATAGGTGGGGGGCTCGGCGGCTACACCTTC
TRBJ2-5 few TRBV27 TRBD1 CASRGRRQGAGETQYF TGTGCCAGTAGAGGGAGACGGCAGGGGGCAGGGGAGACCCAGTACTTC
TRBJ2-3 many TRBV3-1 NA CASSRRDLLDTQYF TGTGCCAGCAGCCGCCGGGACCTTCTAGATACGCAGTATTTT
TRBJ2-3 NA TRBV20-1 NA CSTKGSFTDTQYF TGCAGTACCAAGGGCAGTTTCACAGATACGCAGTATTTT
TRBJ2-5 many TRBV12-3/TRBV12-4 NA CASSDPGETQYF TGTGCCAGCAGTGACCCAGGGGAGACCCAGTACTTC
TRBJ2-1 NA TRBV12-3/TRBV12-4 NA CASSPSPENEQFF TGTGCCAGCAGTCCCTCGCCCGAGAATGAGCAGTTCTTC
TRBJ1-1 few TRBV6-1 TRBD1 CASRTDRADYTEAFF TGTGCCAGCAGGACGGACAGGGCCGATTACACTGAAGCTTTCTTT
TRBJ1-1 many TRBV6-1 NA CASSDPGKLEAFF TGTGCCAGCAGTGACCCGGGAAAACTTGAAGCTTTCTTT
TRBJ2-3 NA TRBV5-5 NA CASSLLPTDTQYF TGTGCCAGCAGCTTGCTCCCAACAGATACGCAGTATTTT
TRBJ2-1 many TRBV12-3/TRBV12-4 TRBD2 CASSRLAGAYNEQFF TGTGCCAGCAGTCGGCTAGCGGGGGCTTACAATGAGCAGTTCTTC